Here is one T cell receptor beta chain with its context. Which antigen it targets is not known. Per-nucleotide qualities are absent, and no much larger clonotype sits a single base away. These data belong to a study of regulatory T cells in long-lasting Graves disease (dated by TCRdb to about 2021). A note on the overall study: Patients with newly diagnosed Graves' disease had been on antithyroid drugs for under 3 months. Patients with persistent Graves' disease were compared with patients with newly diagnosed Graves' disease using TCR sequencing and RNA sequencing of peripheral blood. The study was registered as a clinical trial and conducted in China. A total of roughly 33 samples underwent TCR sequencing: about 13 from persistent and approximately 20 from newly diagnosed Graves' disease patients.

Library creation used multiplex PCR. The sample was run on an Illumina HiSeq 4000. CDR3 regions were amplified by Arm-PCR with iRepertoire HTBI primers to construct TCR beta libraries. Before sequencing, the PCR products went through gel purification. For the original study's pipeline: Across samples, around 58 TRBV and approximately 15 TRBJ segments were identified and used for gene usage analysis of CDR3 amino acid clonotypes. COPE and FqMerger were used to merge the filtered high-quality paired reads into contigs. BLAST was used to align contigs to IMGT TRBV, TRBD and TRBJ reference genes, with CDR3 defined following IMGT. Clonotypes above 0.1% frequency were classified as highly expanded clones. Repertoire diversity was measured by Shannon entropy, and V-J evenness by the Gini coefficient. Clonotypes shared by more than one individual were considered public. TCRdb itself trimmed the public reads at Q25 with fastp, ran MiXCR and retained productive beta chains. Records with the same CDR3 protein are collapsed into one entry carrying the most frequent genes and DNA. In this record, the V and J calls reflect TCRdb's handling and not the investigators' own analysis. Here the sample has 450,000 to 500,000 distinct CDR3 sequences; 16% occur a single time. The top ten clonotypes cover 10% to 15% of the sample.

General findings and caveats noted by the study authors: Preferential use of TRBV28, TRBJ1-2 and TRBJ2-5 was observed in persistent disease, whereas TRBV20-1 and TRBJ2-1 were favored in newly diagnosed disease. Compared with newly diagnosed patients, persistent Graves' disease patients had lower TCR Shannon entropy and fewer highly expanded clones, which suggests clonal expansion. Peripheral blood alone was examined, since thyroid tissue, which constituted the primary lesion, could not be accessed. A larger number of public clonotypes was shared among persistent patients (about 2,700) than among newly diagnosed patients (roughly 970). Only the TCR beta chain was sequenced and analyzed. As a limitation, the authors acknowledged that the small sample size may reduce accuracy.

Spanning cysteine to phenylalanine, the CDR3 consists of 15 amino acids. Here the CDR3 DNA is all that survives: 45 bases in frame from base 1. The junction carries 11 bases between V and J, which are trimmed by 3 bases and 0 bases respectively. The time point label here, explained by the study, means: newly diagnosed GD, antithyroid drugs for less than 3 months. For both TCR sequencing and RNA sequencing, RNA was extracted from PBMCs using TRIzol. The diagnosis of Graves' disease followed American Thyroid Association guidelines. Recruitment of patients was carried out at an endocrinology department in Xi'an, China. From each patient, around 8.3 milliliters of peripheral blood was collected into an EDTA anticoagulant tube. Ficoll Paque Plus density gradient separation was used to isolate PBMCs, and no further T cell sorting was done. An Agilent 2100 Bioanalyzer and agarose gel were used to assess RNA quality, and a NanoDrop 2000 was used to measure RNA concentration.

This same sample was also part of a study on T cells in Graves' hyperthyroidism and ophthalmopathy. Per that second paper: A patient counted as having stable Graves' hyperthyroidism if no progression to ophthalmopathy occurred over 18 months of follow-up. Hyperthyroidism patients were newly diagnosed, had a disease duration of under 2 months, and were aged 18 to 65 years. Exclusion was applied to patients with uncontrolled infections, other autoimmune diseases, pregnancy or lactation. Diagnoses relied on clinical symptoms, serum thyroxine and TRAb, thyroid ultrasound and orbital computed tomography. For the first round of RT-PCR on the TCR CDR3, the HTBI primer set was used together with the Qiagen OneStep RT-PCR kit. Most expanded thyroid clonotypes (frequency above 0.001) were also found in blood, which suggests that blood repertoires may mirror thyroid immune responses. A model built on a 13 V-J signature distinguished ophthalmopathy from stable hyperthyroidism, reaching 87.88% sensitivity and approximately 81% specificity in cross-validation and 80%/75% in testing. In validation, the model predicted progression to ophthalmopathy a median of roughly 6.5 months before onset, with over 60% sensitivity and roughly 77% specificity. TCR V-J signatures able to tell the groups apart were searched for in a discovery cohort of 90 to 100 patients, of whom 43 had Graves' ophthalmopathy and more than 55 had stable Graves' hyperthyroidism. Whether ophthalmopathy could be predicted prospectively was tested in an independent validation cohort made up of some 20 hyperthyroidism patients plus 17 patients who later progressed to ophthalmopathy. The 80 to 100 discovery patients were randomly divided into training and test sets at a 7:3 ratio. The study also compared thyroid tissue and blood T-cell repertoires from about 6 Graves' hyperthyroidism patients. Once sampling was done, hyperthyroidism patients were given methimazole at a starting dose of 30 mg daily, whereas ophthalmopathy patients were given high-dose intravenous methylprednisolone. A second multiplex PCR round built the libraries, followed by size selection and purification. Paired-end sequencing of the libraries was performed with 100 bp reads on an Illumina HiSeq2000. SOAPnuke was used to process the raw data, with reads discarded if the reads contained adapters or uncalled bases, had a mean Phred below 15, or lacked an exact constant-primer or identifier match. High-quality paired reads were merged using COPE v1.2.5, and each unique nucleotide sequence was defined as a clonotype. MiTCR v1.1 was used to align the clonotypes against IMGT TRBV, TRBD and TRBJ reference segments. Analysis was restricted to V-J combinations with a frequency above 0.0001, which covered roughly 99% of repertoires. A TCS score was defined as the ratio of F50 (clonal expansion) to E x V (chaos), with BLOSUM62-based TCRdist applied between CDR3 peptides within each V-J. Welch's t-statistics and random forest reduced roughly 530 V-J features to 13, which were used in a naive Bayes classifier (R e1071). Sample size was not statistically predetermined, and investigators were not blinded to group allocation. According to the paper, TCR Vbeta CDR3 sequencing was carried out on roughly 130 peripheral blood samples, which came from 40 to 45 ophthalmopathy, around 74 hyperthyroidism and some 17 progressor patients.

The rearrangement combines TRBV12-3 or TRBV12-4 with TRBJ1-2; too little of a D gene remains to name it. The sample was peripheral blood mononuclear cells (PBMCs), taken at new diagnosis, from a patient treated with antithyroid drugs. The receptor comes from a man in his forties with Graves disease. Donor details come from another sample of the same person, matched by shared clones. The CDR3 has the sequence CASSLVAASNYGYTF. The sequenced DNA: TGTGCCAGCAGTTTGGTTGCAGCCTCTAACTATGGCTACACCTTC.